A selection of T cell receptor beta chains follows, all from one sample in a study of shared clonotypes between healthy human individuals. Only in-frame clones appear in the TCRdb table, and some are missing; sequencing was by immunoSEQ multiplex PCR. The sample carries around 1.6 million clones, under 99% recorded once. The sample consisted of naive CD4+ T cells sorted from blood. Receptors were obtained from a young man in good health. The CDR3 runs from the conserved cysteine through the conserved F or W. A D gene is named only where the DNA matches it firmly. Rows may omit the clone size; those that give it use once, few, many or a size class.

TRBV5-1	TRBJ2-7	-	-	CASSLGRGLQADEQYF	TGCGCCAGCAGCTTGGGACGGGGGCTTCAGGCCGACGAGCAGTACTTC
TRBV6-5	TRBJ1-5	-	-	CASSYSAVDSNQPQHF	TGTGCCAGCAGTTACTCCGCCGTAGATAGCAATCAGCCCCAGCATTTT
TRBV9	TRBJ2-6	-	-	CASSANRRTGANVLTF	TGTGCCAGCAGCGCGAACCGCCGGACTGGGGCCAACGTCCTGACTTTC
TRBV4-1	TRBJ2-7	-	TRBD1	CASRAVTGPYEQYF	TGCGCCAGCAGAGCGGTGACAGGGCCTTACGAGCAGTACTTC
TRBV6-6	TRBJ2-1	-	TRBD1	CASSYSRRQGGNEQFF	TGTGCCAGCAGTTACTCACGGAGACAGGGCGGCAATGAGCAGTTCTTC
TRBV7-9	TRBJ2-2	-	-	CASSSRTGLDTGELFF	TGTGCCAGCAGCTCCAGGACGGGATTGGACACCGGGGAGCTGTTTTTT
TRBV5-5	TRBJ1-3	-	-	CASSLREYSGNTIYF	TGTGCCAGCAGCCTCAGGGAATACTCTGGAAACACCATATATTTT
TRBV29-1	TRBJ2-7	-	-	CSVARGTYEQYF	TGCAGCGTTGCCCGCGGGACCTACGAGCAGTACTTC
TRBV11-2	TRBJ2-1	-	TRBD2	CASSLRWGGNEQFF	TGTGCCAGCAGCTTGCGATGGGGGGGGAATGAGCAGTTCTTC
TRBV4-1	TRBJ1-5	once	TRBD1	CASSHLQGNSNQPQHF	TGCGCCAGCAGCCACCTACAGGGGAATAGCAATCAGCCCCAGCATTTT
TRBV5-4	TRBJ1-1	-	-	CASSRDAEAFF	TGTGCCAGCAGCCGGGACGCCGAAGCTTTCTTT
TRBV5-1	TRBJ2-5	-	-	CASSGGGLETQYF	TGCGCCAGCAGCGGCGGGGGCTTGGAGACCCAGTACTTC
TRBV7-2	TRBJ2-1	once	TRBD2	CASSLAPEVAGGPYNEQFF	TGTGCCAGCAGCTTAGCGCCCGAGGTAGCGGGAGGGCCCTACAATGAGCAGTTCTTC
TRBV7-9	TRBJ2-7	-	-	CASSSQQLSLDEQYF	TGTGCCAGCAGCTCACAGCAGTTGTCCTTAGACGAGCAGTACTTC
TRBV5-4	TRBJ2-6	-	TRBD1	CASSTRTGTGANVLTF	TGTGCCAGCAGCACTAGGACAGGGACTGGGGCCAACGTCCTGACTTTC
TRBV11-2	TRBJ2-1	-	-	CASSLWRQSSYNEQFF	TGTGCCAGCAGCTTATGGCGTCAGAGCTCCTACAATGAGCAGTTCTTC
TRBV5-1	TRBJ2-7	once	TRBD2	CASSRGTSGYYEQYF	TGCGCCAGCAGCCGGGGGACTAGCGGATACTACGAGCAGTACTTC
TRBV7-2	TRBJ2-7	-	-	CASSLAGPSPYEQYF	TGTGCCAGCAGCTTAGCTGGACCTAGTCCCTACGAGCAGTACTTC
TRBV7-7	TRBJ2-5	once	-	CASSAGPNQETQYF	TGTGCCAGCAGCGCGGGACCGAACCAAGAGACCCAGTACTTC
TRBV7-9	TRBJ1-1	-	-	CASSFVVNTEAFF	TGTGCCAGCAGCTTCGTGGTGAACACTGAAGCTTTCTTT
TRBV6-1	TRBJ2-2	-	-	CACGRATGELFF	TGTGCCTGCGGCAGAGCCACCGGGGAGCTGTTTTTT
TRBV27	TRBJ2-3	-	TRBD2	CASSFSGRTDTQYF	TGTGCCAGCAGTTTCAGCGGGAGAACAGATACGCAGTATTTT
TRBV5-4	TRBJ1-2	-	-	CASKGDYGYTF	TGTGCCAGCAAAGGTGACTATGGCTACACCTTC
TRBV5-1	TRBJ2-7	-	TRBD1	CASSQARQGWFYEQYF	TGCGCCAGCAGCCAGGCCCGACAGGGATGGTTCTACGAGCAGTACTTC
TRBV7-2	TRBJ1-4	-	-	CASSAAPGTRSEKLFF	TGTGCCAGCAGCGCAGCCCCCGGGACGCGCAGCGAAAAACTGTTTTTT
TRBV29-1	TRBJ1-2	-	TRBD1	CSVWTDRGTGGYTF	TGCAGCGTGTGGACCGACAGGGGGACCGGAGGCTACACCTTC
TRBV7-9	TRBJ2-1	-	-	CASTTDPGNEQFF	TGTGCCAGCACCACGGATCCTGGTAATGAGCAGTTCTTC
TRBV27	TRBJ2-3	-	-	CASTRWSTDTQYF	TGTGCCAGCACCCGGTGGAGCACAGATACGCAGTATTTT
TRBV4-3	TRBJ2-3	-	TRBD2	CASSHILAGGADTQYF	TGCGCCAGCAGCCATATCTTAGCGGGAGGGGCAGATACGCAGTATTTT
TRBV5-1	TRBJ1-1	-	TRBD1	CASSIEQGAIEAFF	TGCGCCAGCAGCATCGAACAGGGGGCGATTGAAGCTTTCTTT
TRBV2	TRBJ2-3	-	-	CASGVSLSTDTQYF	TGTGCCAGCGGGGTAAGCCTAAGCACAGATACGCAGTATTTT
TRBV29-1	TRBJ2-7	-	-	CSVEGGQGINSYEQYF	TGCAGCGTTGAAGGGGGTCAGGGCATAAACTCCTACGAGCAGTACTTC
TRBV6-1	TRBJ2-5	-	TRBD1	CASSELGTGGVETQYF	TGTGCCAGCAGTGAATTAGGGACAGGGGGCGTGGAGACCCAGTACTTC
TRBV7-9	TRBJ2-7	-	TRBD1	CASSYTGGSTYEQYF	TGTGCCAGCAGCTACACAGGGGGAAGTACCTACGAGCAGTACTTC
TRBV21-1	TRBJ1-4	-	-	CASSKAARTNEKLFF	TGTGCCAGCAGCAAAGCCGCCAGGACTAATGAAAAACTGTTTTTT
TRBV18	TRBJ2-7	-	TRBD1	CASSPVTGMGEQYF	TGTGCCAGCTCACCGGTGACAGGGATGGGAGAGCAGTACTTC
TRBV7-2	TRBJ2-7	-	-	CASSNRLGYEQYF	TGTGCCAGCAGCAACAGACTTGGGTACGAGCAGTACTTC
TRBV7-9	TRBJ1-1	-	-	CASSSRTDGGAFF	TGTGCCAGCAGCTCTCGTACGGATGGTGGAGCTTTCTTT
TRBV10-3	TRBJ2-2	-	-	CATTKGVLTGELFF	TGTGCCACCACAAAGGGGGTCCTCACCGGGGAGCTGTTTTTT
TRBV6-5	TRBJ2-7	-	-	CASRTERGHSYEQYF	TGTGCCAGCAGAACCGAACGGGGACACTCCTACGAGCAGTACTTC
TRBV18	TRBJ2-1	-	TRBD2	CASSPLLAGGGEQFF	TGTGCCAGCTCACCACTGTTAGCGGGAGGTGGAGAGCAGTTCTTC
TRBV2	TRBJ2-3	-	TRBD2	CASRLTSGITDTQYF	TGTGCCAGCAGGCTGACTAGCGGCATCACAGATACGCAGTATTTT